The clone carrying this T cell receptor beta chain appeared a few times. TCRdb analysed the 5' RACE reads with MiXCR anew, one entry per CDR3 protein. The sample lists about 150,000 distinct CDR3 sequences, roughly 13% occurring once. The data were obtained in a study of T-cell memory formation after mild COVID-19. The CDR3 is made up of 17 amino acids. Germline V CDR1 and CDR2: SGHTA, FQGNSA. Trimming at V came to 1 base and at J to 9 bases, leaving 8 bases not matched to a gene. The TCR comes from a man aged 18 to 35 who had mild COVID-19 (a few samples of this study predate the infection). Cell type and time point are not known. The specimen sequenced was PBMCs or a T cell subset sorted from them (not recorded which). V and J are TRBV7-2 and TRBJ2-1; 14 bases agree with TRBD2. The DNA of the CDR3 is TGTGCCAGCAGCTTAGTGGCTAGGACTAGCGGGGGGTTTGAGCAGTTCTTC. Translation gives CASSLVARTSGGFEQFF.